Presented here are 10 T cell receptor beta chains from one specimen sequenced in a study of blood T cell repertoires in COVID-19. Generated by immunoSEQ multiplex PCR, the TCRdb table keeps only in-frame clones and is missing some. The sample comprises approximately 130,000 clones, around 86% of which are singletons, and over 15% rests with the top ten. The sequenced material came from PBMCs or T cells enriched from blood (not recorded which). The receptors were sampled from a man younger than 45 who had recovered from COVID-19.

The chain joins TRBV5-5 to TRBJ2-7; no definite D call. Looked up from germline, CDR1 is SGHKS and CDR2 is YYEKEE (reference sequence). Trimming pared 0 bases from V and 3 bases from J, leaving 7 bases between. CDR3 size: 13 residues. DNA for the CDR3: TGTGCCAGCAGCTTGGCCCTGAGCTACGAGCAGTACGTC. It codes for CASSLALSYEQYV.

The CDR3 spells CASSPRTSGSEQYF. In DNA, the CDR3 is TGTGCCAGCAGTCCGAGGACTAGCGGGAGCGAGCAGTACTTC. The rearrangement links TRBV6-5 to TRBJ2-7, with TRBD2 identical over 13 bases. J gave up 6 bases and V 5 bases, and 4 bases lay outside the gene matches. CDR3 length equals 14 residues. From germline, CDR1 is MNHEY and CDR2 SVGAGI.

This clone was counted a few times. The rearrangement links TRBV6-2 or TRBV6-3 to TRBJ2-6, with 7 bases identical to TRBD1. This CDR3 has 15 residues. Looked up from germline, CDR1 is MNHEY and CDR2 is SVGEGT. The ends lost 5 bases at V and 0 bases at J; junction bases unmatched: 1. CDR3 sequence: CASSRDSSGANVLTF. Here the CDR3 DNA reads TGTGCCAGCAGTCGGGACAGCTCTGGGGCCAACGTCCTGACTTTC.

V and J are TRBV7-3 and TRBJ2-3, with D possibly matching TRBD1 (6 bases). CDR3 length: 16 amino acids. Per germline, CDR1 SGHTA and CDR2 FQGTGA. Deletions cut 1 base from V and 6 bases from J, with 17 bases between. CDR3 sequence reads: CASSLMSGHSFDTQYF. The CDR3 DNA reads TGTGCCAGCAGCTTAATGTCGGGACACTCTTTCGATACGCAGTATTTT. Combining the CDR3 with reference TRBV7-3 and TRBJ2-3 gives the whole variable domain GAGVSQTPSNKVTEKGKYVELRCDPISGHTALYWYRQSLGQGPEFLIYFQGTGAADDSGLPNDRFFAVRPEGSVSTLKIQRTERGDSAVYLCASSLMSGHSFDTQYFGPGTRLTVL.

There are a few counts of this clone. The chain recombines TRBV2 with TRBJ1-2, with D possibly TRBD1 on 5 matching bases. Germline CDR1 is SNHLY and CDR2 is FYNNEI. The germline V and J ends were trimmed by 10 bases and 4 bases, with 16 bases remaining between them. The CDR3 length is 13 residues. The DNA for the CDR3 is TGTGCCACTCCGGACACCAGTCGCTATGGCTACACCTTC. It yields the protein CATPDTSRYGYTF. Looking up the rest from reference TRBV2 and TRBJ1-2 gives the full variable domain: EPEVTQTPSHQVTQMGQEVILRCVPISNHLYFYWYRQILGQKVEFLVSFYNNEISEKSEIFDDQFSVERPDGSNFTLKIRSTKLEDSAMYFCATPDTSRYGYTFGSGTRLTVV.

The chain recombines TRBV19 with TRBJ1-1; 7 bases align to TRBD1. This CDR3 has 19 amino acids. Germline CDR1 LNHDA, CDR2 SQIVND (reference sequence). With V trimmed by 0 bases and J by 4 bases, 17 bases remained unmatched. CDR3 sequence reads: CASSIDLYGQEVGGTEAFF. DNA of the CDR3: TGTGCCAGTAGTATAGATCTATACGGACAGGAGGTCGGAGGCACTGAAGCTTTCTTT.

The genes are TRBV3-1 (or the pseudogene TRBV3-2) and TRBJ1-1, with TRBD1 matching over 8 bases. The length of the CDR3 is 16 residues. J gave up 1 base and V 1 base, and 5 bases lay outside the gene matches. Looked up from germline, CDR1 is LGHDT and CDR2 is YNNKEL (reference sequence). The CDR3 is CASSQGVGTGNTEAFF. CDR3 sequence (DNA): TGTGCCAGCAGCCAAGGGGTAGGGACAGGGAACACTGAAGCTTTCTTT.

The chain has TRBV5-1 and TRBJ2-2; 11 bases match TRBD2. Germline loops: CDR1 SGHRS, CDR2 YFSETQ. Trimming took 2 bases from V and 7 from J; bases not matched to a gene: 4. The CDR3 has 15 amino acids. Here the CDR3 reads CASSFSGREIGELFF. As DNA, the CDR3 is TGCGCCAGCAGCTTTAGCGGGAGGGAAATCGGGGAGCTGTTTTTT.

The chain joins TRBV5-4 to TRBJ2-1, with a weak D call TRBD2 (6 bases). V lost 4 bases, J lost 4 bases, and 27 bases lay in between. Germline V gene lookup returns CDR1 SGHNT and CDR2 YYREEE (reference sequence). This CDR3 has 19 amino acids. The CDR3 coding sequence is TGTGCCAGCAGCCCGTACAAACCGGGACTCTTTGGGGTGTACAATGAGCAGTTCTTC. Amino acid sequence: CASSPYKPGLFGVYNEQFF. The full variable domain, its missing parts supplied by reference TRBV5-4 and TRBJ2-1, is ETGVTQSPTHLIKTRGQQVTLRCSSQSGHNTVSWYQQALGQGPQFIFQYYREEENGRGNFPPRFSGLQFPNYSSELNVNALELDDSALYLCASSPYKPGLFGVYNEQFFGPGTRLTVL.

CDR3 protein: CASSLLSGSSTDTQYF. For the CDR3, the DNA is TGCGCCAGCAGCTTGCTTTCGGGGTCTAGCACAGATACGCAGTATTTT. V usage is TRBV5-1 and J usage is TRBJ2-3; a weak D match, TRBD2 (5 bases). CDR3 length: 16 residues. Germline lookup yields CDR1 SGHRS and CDR2 YFSETQ. Trimming removed 1 base at V and 0 bases at J, with 12 bases between.